This T cell receptor (beta chain) was identified in a study of blood T cells in healthy people across ages. Study information: The template switching approach captured approximately one barcoded beta molecule for every two T cells.

V lost 1 base and J 6 bases, leaving 14 bases between the germline ends. Germline values: CDR1 SGHRS, CDR2 YFSETQ. This CDR3 contains 15 residues. There are a few counts of this clonotype. PCR was performed a second time for about 6 to 12 cycles using a sample-barcoded 5' primer and a J-beta primer mix. TCRdb re-analysed the 5' RACE reads in MiXCR, keeping a single row per CDR3 protein. The data hold roughly 680,000 distinct CDR3 sequences, with over 45% observed a single time. Sequenced: blood. The source is an older woman in good health. This rearrangement joins TRBV5-1 to TRBJ2-1; unclear D gene. This CDR3 reads CASSLISLSLNEQFF. The CDR3 coding sequence is TGCGCCAGCAGCTTGATATCTCTCTCTCTCAATGAGCAGTTCTTC.